This T cell receptor (beta chain) derives from a study of blood T cells in healthy people across ages. With a J-beta primer mix and a sample-barcoded 5' primer, a second PCR ran about 7 to 12 cycles. Using its own MiXCR run on the 5' RACE reads, TCRdb lists one record per CDR3 protein. This sample has about 730,000 distinct CDR3 sequences, with 35% to 45% found just once. Trimming removed 5 bases from V and 4 bases from J; junction bases left unmatched: 10. The germline V gene has CDR1 SGHAT and CDR2 FQDESV (reference sequence). The CDR3 contains 17 residues. Source material: blood. The sequence was collected from a woman aged 60-75 years in good health. V usage is TRBV11-1 and J usage is TRBJ2-1; 11 nucleotides align to TRBD2. The CDR3, as DNA: TGTGCCAGCAGCCGACTACTAGCGGGAGCACAATACAATGAGCAGTTCTTC. Its translation: CASSRLLAGAQYNEQFF.